The 25 T cell receptor beta chains below come from one sample, sequenced in a study of tumor-infiltrating lymphocytes in primary liver carcinoma. Using a constant-region primer together with ProtoScript II reverse transcriptase, TCR beta cDNA was made from approximately 0.55 ug of total RNA. TCR beta libraries came from three nested multiplex PCR rounds using slightly modified ARM-PCR. The first two PCR rounds, around 10 cycles each, used TRBV1-TRBV30 forward primers and a C-beta reverse primer. TCRdb itself ran the multiplex PCR reads through MiXCR, one entry per CDR3 protein. Of about 92,000 distinct CDR3 sequences in the sample, approximately 68% are singletons; the top ten hold 27%. Unsorted bulk tissue (about 18-32 mg) underwent RNA and DNA co-extraction. Sequenced sample: tumor-adjacent normal liver tissue. The receptors here all came from a man aged 35 to 55 with primary liver carcinoma and hepatitis B virus infection.

The chain employs TRBV6-4 and TRBJ2-2; 12 bases are shared with TRBD2. The CDR3 has 16 amino acids. From germline, CDR1 is MRHNA and CDR2 SNTAGT. J gave up 3 bases and V 4 bases, and 3 bases lay outside the gene matches. The CDR3 nucleotides are TGTGCCAGCAGTGTACTAGCGGGAGGCGACACCGGGGAGCTGTTTTTT. Protein sequence: CASSVLAGGDTGELFF.

In regard to this clonotype: Without the conserved terminal phenylalanine or tryptophan, this CDR3 likely stems from a read error. The DNA is omitted, as the CDR3 cannot be located on it reliably, and the CDR3 follows TCRdb's listing. This chain joins TRBV29-1 and TRBJ2-2; the table assigns TRBD1, which was not confirmed against the DNA. Germline CDR1 reads SQVTM; CDR2 reads ANQGSEA. The CDR3 totals 14 residues, both ends included. CDR3 region: CSAPSGVTTGELLY.

This clonotype appeared once. The junction departs from the called germline gene at one end, perhaps through a read error. The rearrangement uses TRBV6-5 and TRBJ2-1; unclear D gene. Per the germline V gene, CDR1 is MNHEY and CDR2 is SVGAGI. The CDR3 is made up of 15 amino acids. The CDR3 sequence: CTSSYSTSAGHEQFF. Here the CDR3 DNA reads TGTACCAGCAGTTATTCCACATCGGCAGGCCACGAGCAGTTCTTC.

This chain connects TRBV28 to TRBJ1-5; 7 bases agree with TRBD1. There are 16 residues in the CDR3. The J segment lost 0 bases and the V segment lost 5 bases, leaving 7 bases of the junction unmatched. Germline assignment: CDR1 MDHEN and CDR2 SYDVKM. The CDR3 DNA reads TGTGCCAGCAGTCCCCTGGGACAGTATAGCAATCAGCCCCAGCATTTT. Translated, it gives CASSPLGQYSNQPQHF. The full variable domain, its missing parts supplied by reference TRBV28 and TRBJ1-5, is DVKVTQSSRYLVKRTGEKVFLECVQDMDHENMFWYRQDPGLGLRLIYFSYDVKMKEKGDIPEGYSVSREKKERFSLILESASTNQTSMYLCASSPLGQYSNQPQHFGDGTRLSIL.

This sequence joins TRBV11-2 and TRBJ2-3, with unresolved D. CDR1 is SGHAT, CDR2 FQNNGV, per germline. CDR3 length: 16 residues. V lost 3 bases and J lost 3, with 16 bases in between. The CDR3 reads CASSLKSRRLTDTQYF. Written as DNA, the CDR3 is TGTGCCAGCAGCTTGAAAAGCAGGAGATTAACAGATACGCAGTATTTT.

This clonotype has only a few counts. A much larger clonotype is one base distant, so this may be a read error. The V and J genes are TRBV6-6 and TRBJ2-3; D not certain. Trimming shortened V by 8 bases and J by 4 bases, and 7 bases separated the two germline ends. The V gene's germline CDR1 is MNHNY and CDR2 SVGAGI (reference sequence). This CDR3 has 11 residues. The DNA for the CDR3 is TGTGCCAGCCTATGGGCAGATACGCAGTATTTT. As protein: CASLWADTQYF.

This clonotype was detected once. A clone one base away is much larger, so this may be a read error. V gene TRBV5-1 combines with J gene TRBJ1-1; tentative D call: TRBD1 (6 bases). CDR1 is SGHRS, CDR2 YFSETQ, per germline. This CDR3 spans 13 amino acids. The CDR3 nucleotides read TGCGCCAGCAGCCCACTGGGGGGCACTGAAGTTTTCTTT. Its protein product is CASSPLGGTEVFF.

Comment on this clonotype: Sequence at one end of the junction differs from germline and may be a read error. The gene calls are TRBV7-9 and TRBJ1-3, with D possibly TRBD1 on 5 matching bases. This CDR3 comprises 15 residues. Germline CDR1 SEHNR, CDR2 FQNEAQ (reference sequence). The DNA of the CDR3 is TGTGGCAGCAGCCCGGACATGGACTCTGGAAACACCATATATTTT. It specifies CGSSPDMDSGNTIYF. Based on the CDR3 plus reference TRBV7-9 and TRBJ1-3, the full variable domain is DTGVSQNPRHKITKRGQNVTFRCDPISEHNRLYWYRQTLGQGPEFLTYFQNEAQLEKSRLLSDRFSAERPKGSFSTLEIQRTEQGDSAMYLCGSSPDMDSGNTIYFGEGSWLTVV.

This clonotype was observed many times. This chain joins TRBV6-1 and TRBJ1-2; 10 bases align to TRBD1. Trimming took 2 bases from V and 7 from J; bases not matched to a gene: 4. The germline gives CDR1 MNHNS, CDR2 SASEGT. This CDR3 is built from 14 residues. This CDR3 reads CASSERQGAAGYTF. The CDR3 coding sequence is TGTGCCAGCAGTGAAAGACAGGGGGCTGCTGGCTACACCTTC.

In regard to this clonotype: Because it lacks the conserved phenylalanine or tryptophan at the end, this CDR3 is likely a read error. In DNA form, the CDR3 reads TGTGCCAGCAGTTTAGGGGAAGTAATCTACGAGCAGTACTCC. It codes for CASSLGEVIYEQYS. The chain uses TRBV12-3 or TRBV12-4 and TRBJ2-7, with D uncertain. The CDR3 consists of 14 residues. The V end was cut by 1 base, the J end by 3 bases, with 10 bases between.

This clonotype was counted a single time. A read error may produce the germline difference seen at one junction end. J is TRBJ2-7 and V is TRBV7-9; D not resolved. From germline, CDR1 is SEHNR and CDR2 FQNEAQ (reference sequence). There are 12 residues in the CDR3. The CDR3 DNA reads TGTGTCAGCAGCTTGGGCTCCTACGAGCAGTACTTC. Translated: CVSSLGSYEQYF. Full variable domain (missing parts from reference TRBV7-9 and TRBJ2-7): DTGVSQNPRHKITKRGQNVTFRCDPISEHNRLYWYRQTLGQGPEFLTYFQNEAQLEKSRLLSDRFSAERPKGSFSTLEIQRTEQGDSAMYLCVSSLGSYEQYFGPGTRLTVT.

Regarding this clonotype: Relative to the germline gene, one junction end is altered; a read error may explain this. The chain carries TRBV5-1 and TRBJ1-5, with D uncertain. Germline V gene sequence: CDR1 SGHRS, CDR2 YFSETQ. The CDR3 consists of 15 residues. The CDR3 loop is CASSLDLASNQSQHF. The CDR3 bases are TGCGCCAGCAGCTTGGATCTCGCCAGCAATCAGTCCCAGCATTTT.

For this clonotype: The conserved phenylalanine or tryptophan normally closing the CDR3 is absent here, so this likely arose from a read error. The chain uses TRBV19 and TRBJ2-7, with D possibly being TRBD1 or TRBD2 (6 bases each). CDR1 LNHDA and CDR2 SQIVND come from the germline V gene (reference sequence). The CDR3 is 14 amino acids. Trimming stripped 10 bases from V and 3 bases from J, with 19 bases between. The CDR3 DNA is TGTGCCACCTCCGAAGTGGGGGGCAGCTACGAGCAGTACTCC. This sequence encodes CATSEVGGSYEQYS.

Remarks on this clonotype: One junction end does not reproduce the germline sequence, and a read error may be involved. This rearrangement joins TRBV11-2 to TRBJ2-7; D may be TRBD1 or TRBD2 (5 bases each). The CDR3 consists of 15 residues. Germline V gene lookup returns CDR1 SGHAT and CDR2 FQNNGV. Written as DNA, the CDR3 is TGTACCAGCAGCCCAGGGTCGGGGACGACCTACGAGCAGTACTTC. Translated, it gives CTSSPGSGTTYEQYF.

On this clonotype itself: This may be a read error, as it is one base from a much larger clone. The chain joins TRBV12-3 or TRBV12-4 to TRBJ2-7, with 9 bases that match TRBD1. The length of the CDR3 is 14 residues. With 5 bases clipped from V and 2 bases from J, the junction kept 4 bases outside the gene matches. As DNA, the CDR3 is TGTGCCAGCAGTCAGGGACAGGGTACCTACGAGCAGTACTTC. Translating it yields CASSQGQGTYEQYF.

The chain combines TRBV11-1 with TRBJ2-5; TRBD2 might be the D (5 bases). Germline values: CDR1 SGHAT, CDR2 FQDESV (reference sequence). This CDR3 contains 19 residues. The V end was cut by 8 bases, the J end by 1 base, with 29 bases between. CDR3 region: CASCPPPEVRKHIQETQYF. In DNA form, the CDR3 reads TGTGCCAGCTGCCCGCCCCCGGAGGTCAGGAAGCACATCCAAGAGACCCAGTACTTC. Full variable domain (missing parts from reference TRBV11-1 and TRBJ2-5): EAEVAQSPRYKITEKSQAVAFWCDPISGHATLYWYRQILGQGPELLVQFQDESVVDDSQLPKDRFSAERLKGVDSTLKIQPAELGDSAMYLCASCPPPEVRKHIQETQYFGPGTRLLVL.

Ten or more counts support this clonotype. The rearrangement links TRBV12-3 or TRBV12-4 to TRBJ2-2, with D perhaps matching TRBD2 (6 bases). The CDR3 spans 15 residues. V was cut by 2 bases and J by 7 bases, with 14 bases left in between. The CDR3 spells CASSLTGVEGGELFF. CDR3 coding DNA: TGTGCCAGCAGTTTAACGGGAGTAGAGGGCGGGGAGCTGTTTTTT.

Comment on this clonotype: Sequence at one end of the junction differs from germline and may be a read error. This chain uses TRBV11-2 with TRBJ1-2; TRBD1 might be the D (6 bases). This CDR3 contains 14 residues. Germline V gene sequence: CDR1 SGHAT, CDR2 FQNNGV. CDR3: CASILGAGARGYTF. DNA for the CDR3: TGTGCCAGCATCTTAGGGGCGGGGGCGCGAGGCTACACTTTC.

A note on this clonotype: Just one base apart from a much larger clone, this may be a read error. The chain is built from TRBV28 and TRBJ2-7, with D maybe TRBD2 (6 bases). Per germline, CDR1 MDHEN and CDR2 SYDVKM. The CDR3 covers 12 residues. With 11 bases removed from V and 2 bases from J, the gap between germline ends came to 13 bases. The CDR3 DNA sequence: TGTGCCTTCGCCCCGGGGGCCTACGAGCAGTACTTC. Protein sequence: CAFAPGAYEQYF.

In its sample, this clonotype was seen a few times. The conserved final phenylalanine or tryptophan is absent from the CDR3, which likely points to a read error. This rearrangement joins TRBV11-2 to TRBJ2-7; 8 bases line up with TRBD2. With 3 bases clipped from V and 6 bases from J, the junction kept 10 bases outside the gene matches. Germline assignment: CDR1 SGHAT and CDR2 FQNNGV. The CDR3 is made up of 15 amino acids. This CDR3 reads CASSLALAGSLEQYL. DNA for the CDR3: TGTGCCAGCAGCTTGGCTTTAGCGGGATCCCTCGAGCAGTACTTA.

Comment on this clonotype: A read error may account for a junction end that differs from germline. This rearrangement joins TRBV6-1 to TRBJ2-7, with TRBD2 as a possible D gene (6 bases). CDR1 is MNHNS and CDR2 is SASEGT in the germline V gene. The CDR3 covers 12 residues. DNA for the CDR3: TGTTCCAGCAGTTCCCGGGAGCACGAGCAGAACTTC. Translated: CSSSSREHEQNF.

Details on this clonotype: The junction departs from germline at one end; a sequencing error may be responsible. This chain links TRBV5-6 with TRBJ2-1; D ambiguous. The CDR3 is 16 residues long. Looked up from germline, CDR1 is SGHDT and CDR2 is YYEEEE. The CDR3 coding sequence is TGTGCCAGCAGCTTGGAGGGCGGAAGCTACTACAATGAGCACTTCTTC. Protein: CASSLEGGSYYNEHFF.

With regard to this clonotype: One end of the junction is discordant with germline, which a read error may explain. The chain employs TRBV10-3 and TRBJ2-7; TRBD2 matches 8 bases. The germline CDR1 and CDR2 sequences are ENHRY and SYGVKD. The CDR3 contains 14 residues. The CDR3: CAISDPGGSYEQYF. CDR3 coding DNA: TGTGCCATCAGTGATCCGGGAGGGTCGTACGAGCAGTACTTT.

This chain connects TRBV6-1 to TRBJ2-3; 12 bases match TRBD2. V gave up 9 bases and J gave up 4 bases; unmatched junction bases: 11. Per the germline V gene, CDR1 is MNHNS and CDR2 is SASEGT. The CDR3 is 16 residues long. In nucleotides, the CDR3 is TGTGCCAGTAGTCGGACTAGCGGGAATCAGCCAGATACGCAGTATTTT. Its translation is CASSRTSGNQPDTQYF.

On this clonotype: The junction differs from germline at one of its ends, possibly a read error. This rearrangement joins TRBV13 to TRBJ2-7, with no clear D. Germline V lookup: CDR1 PRHDT, CDR2 FYEKMQ (reference sequence). CDR3 length equals 12 residues. The CDR3 reads CANSFQYYEQYF. The CDR3 DNA reads TGTGCCAACAGCTTCCAGTACTACGAGCAGTACTTC.